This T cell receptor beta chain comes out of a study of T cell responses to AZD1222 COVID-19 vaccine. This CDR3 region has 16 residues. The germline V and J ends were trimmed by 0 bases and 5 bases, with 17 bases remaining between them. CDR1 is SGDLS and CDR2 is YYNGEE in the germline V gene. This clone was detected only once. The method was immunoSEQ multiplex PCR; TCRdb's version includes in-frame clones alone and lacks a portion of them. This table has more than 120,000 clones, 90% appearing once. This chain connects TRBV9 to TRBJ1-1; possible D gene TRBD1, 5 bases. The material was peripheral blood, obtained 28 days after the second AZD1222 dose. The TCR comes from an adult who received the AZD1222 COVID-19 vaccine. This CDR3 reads CASSVGGRVGKTEAFF. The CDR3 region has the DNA TGTGCCAGCAGCGTAGGAGGCAGGGTTGGGAAGACTGAAGCTTTCTTT.